Presented here are 28 T cell receptor beta chains from one specimen sequenced in a study of metastatic and nonmetastatic thyroid tumors. TCRdb re-called clones via MiXCR from the PCR reads. The sample includes about 20,000 clones, about a third of them seen just once. Thyroid surgery took place with no prior treatment in any patient. What was sequenced was tumor tissue. These receptor sequences come from a female donor with papillary thyroid cancer or a benign thyroid nodule (not recorded which). Some clones in this sample may be carry-over from other donors' samples.

This chain uses TRBV6-4 with TRBJ2-2; perhaps D is TRBD1 or TRBD2 (6 bases each). Looked up from germline, CDR1 is MRHNA and CDR2 is SNTAGT. This CDR3 spans 14 amino acids. V lost 6 bases, J lost 7 bases, and 15 bases lay in between. The CDR3, as DNA: TGTGCCAGCAGCCTGACGGGGGCAGGCGGGGAGCTGTTTTTT. It encodes CASSLTGAGGELFF.

V usage is TRBV5-1 and J usage is TRBJ2-1; D is uncertain. The V end lost 4 bases, the J end lost 0 bases, and 8 bases lay between the germline ends. Germline V gives CDR1 SGHRS, CDR2 YFSETQ. The length of the CDR3 is 14 residues. This chain's CDR3 is CASSLASSYNEQFF. The CDR3 DNA is TGCGCCAGCAGCCTCGCGAGCTCCTACAATGAGCAGTTCTTC.

The table lists this clone with a few counts. The CDR3 here is CASSRGLYQPQHF. The CDR3 nucleotides are TGTGCCAGCAGCCGGGGGTTATATCAGCCCCAGCATTTT. The gene calls are TRBV3-1 and TRBJ1-5, with D possibly TRBD1 on 5 matching bases. Germline V gene data show CDR1 as LGHDT and CDR2 as YNNKEL (reference sequence). Trimming cost V 4 bases and J 5 bases, with 9 bases left between them. The CDR3 has 13 residues.

CDR3 coding DNA: TGTGCCAGCAGAAACCGGGAAATTATAGTGTCCTATAATTCACCCCTCCACTTT. Translated: CASRNREIIVSYNSPLHF. This sequence joins TRBV6-5 and TRBJ1-6; D is uncertain. The CDR3 length is 18 residues. CDR1 is MNHEY, CDR2 SVGAGI, per germline. The germline V and J ends were trimmed by 6 bases and 1 base, with 19 bases remaining between them.

The CDR3, as DNA: TGTGCCAGCTCACCAGATACGGGGGCTTCCTACGAGCAGTACTTC. Its protein product is CASSPDTGASYEQYF. The chain links TRBV18 to TRBJ2-7, with D perhaps being TRBD1 or TRBD2 (6 bases each). With 2 bases removed from V and 1 base from J, the gap between germline ends came to 12 bases. Germline V lookup: CDR1 KGHSH, CDR2 LQKENI. CDR3 size: 15 residues. The full variable domain, its missing parts supplied by reference TRBV18 and TRBJ2-7, is NAGVMQNPRHLVRRRGQEARLRCSPMKGHSHVYWYRQLPEEGLKFMVYLQKENIIDESGMPKERFSAEFPKEGPSILRIQQVVRGDSAAYFCASSPDTGASYEQYFGPGTRLTVT.

The chain combines TRBV10-2 with TRBJ2-2, with 13 bases lining up with TRBD2. J gave up 11 bases and V 5 bases, and 8 bases lay outside the gene matches. CDR1 and CDR2 from the germline V gene are WSHSY and SAAADI. The CDR3 is made up of 15 amino acids. DNA for the CDR3: TGCGCCAGCAGTTCCAGACAGGGACTAGCGGGAGAGCTGTTTTTT. This codes for CASSSRQGLAGELFF.

Notes on this clone: In the same sample, other DNA sequences code for this CDR3. The rearrangement joins TRBV6-1 to TRBJ2-2; a possible D gene is TRBD1 (5 bases). This CDR3 contains 15 residues. Germline values: CDR1 MNHNS, CDR2 SASEGT. V was shortened by 4 bases and J by 4 bases, with 13 bases between the two germline ends. Here the CDR3 DNA reads TGTGCCAGCAGTGGTTTGCAGGGCGGCACCGGGGAGCTGTTTTTT. Residues: CASSGLQGGTGELFF.

This clone was detected a few times. V gene TRBV7-3 combines with J gene TRBJ2-1; 8 bases map to TRBD2. This CDR3 contains 13 residues. V was clipped by 4 bases and J by 7 bases; unmatched bases: 3. Per the germline V gene, CDR1 is SGHTA and CDR2 is FQGTGA. CDR3 region: CASSYGGGNEQFF. The CDR3 region has the DNA TGTGCCAGCAGCTACGGCGGGGGGAATGAGCAGTTCTTC.

V gene TRBV30 combines with J gene TRBJ1-6; tentative D call: TRBD1 (6 bases). In germline, CDR1 is GTSNPN, CDR2 SVGIG (reference sequence). The V end lost 1 base, the J end lost 8 bases, and 9 bases lay between the germline ends. The CDR3 contains 13 residues. CDR3 sequence: CAWSADSYSPLHF. For the CDR3, the DNA is TGTGCCTGGAGTGCGGACAGCTATTCACCCCTCCACTTT.

This rearrangement joins TRBV15 to TRBJ1-1; 9 bases align to TRBD1. CDR3 length equals 16 residues. Unmatched junction bases numbered 12, after V lost 5 bases and J lost 5 bases. In germline, CDR1 is LNHNV, CDR2 YYDKDF (reference sequence). For the CDR3, the DNA is TGTGCCACCAGCTTCAAGAGCCGGGACAGGGATACTGAAGCTTTCTTT. It is translated as CATSFKSRDRDTEAFF.

The V and J genes are TRBV30 and TRBJ1-2, with 7 bases matching TRBD1. Germline V CDR1 and CDR2: GTSNPN, SVGIG (reference sequence). The CDR3 is 14 amino acids. J was trimmed by 7 bases and V by 8 bases; bases with no gene match: 16. The CDR3: CAHGAPTGLRGYTF. For the CDR3, the DNA is TGTGCCCATGGGGCTCCGACAGGGCTGCGTGGCTACACCTTC.

This clone was seen only once. The V and J genes are TRBV5-1 and TRBJ2-2; the D is unclear. CDR3 size: 14 residues. Deletions cut 0 bases from V and 0 bases from J, with 3 bases between. Germline V lookup: CDR1 SGHRS, CDR2 YFSETQ. The CDR3 DNA is TGCGCCAGCAGCTTGGACCCGAACACCGGGGAGCTGTTTTTT. It specifies CASSLDPNTGELFF.

This clone has just a few counts. The rearrangement uses TRBV28 and TRBJ2-1; weak D call: TRBD2 (6 bases). CDR1 and CDR2 (germline): MDHEN, SYDVKM. This CDR3 has 15 residues. V gave up 6 bases and J gave up 7 bases, with 19 bases separating them. CDR3 sequence (DNA): TGTGCCAGCAGCCACCATGTGAGAGGAGGGAATGAGCAGTTCTTC. Translating gives CASSHHVRGGNEQFF. The entire variable domain, with the rest obtained from reference TRBV28 and TRBJ2-1, is as follows: DVKVTQSSRYLVKRTGEKVFLECVQDMDHENMFWYRQDPGLGLRLIYFSYDVKMKEKGDIPEGYSVSREKKERFSLILESASTNQTSMYLCASSHHVRGGNEQFFGPGTRLTVL.

This clone was counted once. The V and J genes are TRBV5-1 and TRBJ1-1; TRBD1 might be the D (5 bases). V was pared by 4 bases and J by 0 bases, with 16 bases between. This CDR3 has 16 residues. Per the germline V gene, CDR1 is SGHRS and CDR2 is YFSETQ. The CDR3 bases are TGCGCCAGCAGCGTCCTCCCTCGGGGCATGAACACTGAAGCTTTCTTT. As protein: CASSVLPRGMNTEAFF.

The rearrangement joins TRBV6-5 to TRBJ2-1; 10 nucleotides align to TRBD1. The CDR3 is 16 amino acids. Germline assignment: CDR1 MNHEY and CDR2 SVGAGI. The V segment lost 4 bases and the J segment 2 bases; nucleotides outside the gene matches: 5. CDR3 sequence: CASSSSGTGAYNEQFF. DNA of the CDR3: TGTGCCAGCAGTTCTTCCGGGACAGGGGCCTACAATGAGCAGTTCTTC.

The CDR3 sequence: CASSGQYNSPLHF. CDR3 DNA sequence: TGTGCCAGCAGTGGACAGTATAATTCACCCCTCCACTTT. The rearrangement uses TRBV6-1 and TRBJ1-6; a possible D gene is TRBD1 (5 bases). There are 13 residues in the CDR3. Germline lookup yields CDR1 MNHNS and CDR2 SASEGT. V dropped 4 bases and J dropped 4 bases, with 5 bases sitting between them.

This rearrangement joins TRBV2 to TRBJ2-6; D gene unclear. V was shortened by 5 bases and J by 1 base, with 9 bases between the two germline ends. Germline CDR1 reads SNHLY; CDR2 reads FYNNEI. The CDR3 length is 15 residues. CDR3 sequence reads: CASSQRRSGANVLTF. The CDR3 DNA sequence: TGTGCCAGCAGTCAACGACGGTCTGGGGCCAACGTCCTGACTTTC.

This clone was observed a few times. The rearrangement joins TRBV27 to TRBJ1-6; D ambiguous. With 8 bases removed from V and 7 bases from J, the gap between germline ends came to 9 bases. This CDR3 comprises 12 residues. Looked up from germline, CDR1 is MNHEY and CDR2 is SMNVEV (reference sequence). In DNA form, the CDR3 reads TGTGCCAGCGGGCAGATGAATTCACCCCTCCACTTT. Translated, it gives CASGQMNSPLHF.

This clone was found a few times. CDR3 nucleotide sequence: TGTGCCAGCAGTTACTCGTCGTACGAGCAGTACTTC. Its protein product is CASSYSSYEQYF. The rearrangement joins TRBV6-2 or TRBV6-3 to TRBJ2-7; no reliable D call. The CDR3 has 12 amino acids. Deletions cut 0 bases from V and 4 bases from J, with 4 bases between. Germline CDR1 MNHEY, CDR2 SVGEGT.

The chain joins TRBV2 to TRBJ1-6, with 9 nucleotides matching TRBD1. Germline V gene data show CDR1 as SNHLY and CDR2 as FYNNEI. The junction had 3 bases not matched to a gene; V was cut back by 3 bases and J by 6 bases. The CDR3 is made up of 15 amino acids. The CDR3 DNA sequence: TGTGCCAGCAGTGAGCTGGACAGGGGTAATTCACCCCTCCACTTT. It translates to CASSELDRGNSPLHF.

This clone was found many times. The gene calls are TRBV2 and TRBJ2-7; D gene unclear. The CDR3 loop spans 15 amino acids. The V gene lost 0 bases and the J gene lost 3 bases, with 12 bases spanning the gap. Germline CDR1 SNHLY, CDR2 FYNNEI. The CDR3 loop reads CASSEAVGQVYEQYF. The CDR3 region has the DNA TGTGCCAGCAGTGAAGCGGTAGGGCAGGTCTACGAGCAGTACTTC.

This chain connects TRBV2 to TRBJ1-2; D is undetermined. V gave up 5 bases and J gave up 6 bases, with 10 bases separating them. The CDR3 consists of 12 residues. CDR1 is SNHLY and CDR2 is FYNNEI in the germline V gene. The CDR3 DNA is TGTGCCAGCAGTTCTGCCACCCATGGCTACACCTTC. Its protein product is CASSSATHGYTF.

The J gene is TRBJ1-1, the V gene TRBV5-1, with D unclear. This CDR3 comprises 12 residues. Germline CDR1 is SGHRS and CDR2 is YFSETQ. V lost 4 bases and J 5 bases, leaving 9 bases between the germline ends. CDR3 nucleotides: TGCGCCAGCAGCCTCGTAGGGACTGAAGCTTTCTTT. It codes for CASSLVGTEAFF.

The chain has TRBV6-1 and TRBJ1-5; D might be TRBD1 (5 bases). CDR1 is MNHNS, CDR2 SASEGT, per germline. The CDR3 loop spans 14 amino acids. Trimming removed 7 bases at V and 3 bases at J, with 13 bases between. The CDR3 DNA reads as TGTGCCAGCACGGGGACCCCAGTCAATCAGCCCCAGCATTTT. Encoded protein: CASTGTPVNQPQHF.

The chain couples TRBV15 to TRBJ2-7; 9 positions match TRBD2. The CDR3 runs 14 residues. Looked up from germline, CDR1 is LNHNV and CDR2 is YYDKDF (reference sequence). Losses at the gene ends were 5 bases for V and 5 bases for J; bases not matched to a gene: 7. CDR3 sequence: CATSVSGREDEQYF. The CDR3 DNA reads TGTGCCACCAGCGTTAGCGGGAGAGAGGACGAGCAGTACTTC.

Concerning this clone: The junction shows a germline mismatch at one end, possibly a read error. The V and J genes are TRBV19 and TRBJ2-3, with TRBD2 identical over 11 bases. CDR1 LNHDA and CDR2 SQIVND come from the germline V gene (reference sequence). The CDR3 runs 15 residues. The CDR3 nucleotides are TGTGCCAGTAGGATAGCGGGAGGGGAGGCAGATACGCAGTATTTT. Protein sequence: CASRIAGGEADTQYF.

This chain links TRBV20-1 with TRBJ2-3, with TRBD2 matching over 10 bases. V gave up 6 bases and J gave up 4 bases; unmatched junction bases: 10. This CDR3 has 15 amino acids. CDR1 DFQATT and CDR2 SNEGSKA come from the germline V gene (reference sequence). CDR3 bases: TGCAGTGCCTTATCAGCGGGAGGGATCCCAGATACGCAGTATTTT. It translates to CSALSAGGIPDTQYF.

The rearrangement joins TRBV30 to TRBJ1-5; 10 bases are a match to TRBD1. Germline loops: CDR1 GTSNPN, CDR2 SVGIG (reference sequence). The CDR3 is 17 amino acids. The V and J ends lost 3 bases and 4 bases, in that order; junction bases with no gene match: 12. The CDR3 region has the DNA TGTGCCTGGAGGTTCAAGCGGGACAGGGGCGGGAATCAGCCCCAGCATTTT. It translates to CAWRFKRDRGGNQPQHF.